These 15 T cell receptor beta chains were sequenced from one sample in a study of blood T cell repertoires in COVID-19. This table comes from immunoSEQ multiplex PCR, and its TCRdb copy is limited to in-frame clones, with some not included. The table lists approximately 300,000 clones, roughly 90% of them singletons. Material: PBMCs or T cells enriched from blood (not recorded which). The receptors here all came from a woman aged 25 to 45 who had recovered from COVID-19.

The rearrangement joins TRBV7-2 to TRBJ2-7; D not certain. CDR3 length: 12 amino acids. The germline V gene encodes CDR1 SGHTA and CDR2 FQGNSA. Trimming removed 8 bases from V and 3 bases from J, with 11 bases in between. The CDR3 bases are TGTGCCAGCTCCCGACGAGGCTACGAGCAGTACTTC. Residues: CASSRRGYEQYF.

V gene TRBV27 combines with J gene TRBJ2-7; D ambiguous. The germline V and J ends were trimmed by 2 bases and 3 bases, with 14 bases remaining between them. This CDR3 spans 15 amino acids. The germline CDR1 and CDR2 sequences are MNHEY and SMNVEV (reference sequence). The CDR3 DNA sequence: TGTGCCAGCAGTTTACGCCGCCTCCAACACTACGAGCAGTACTTC. Translation: CASSLRRLQHYEQYF.

The chain couples TRBV10-3 to TRBJ2-1, with D possibly being TRBD2 (6 bases). Germline CDR1 reads ENHRY; CDR2 reads SYGVKD. The CDR3 contains 13 residues. V was cut by 0 bases and J by 7 bases, with 7 bases left in between. Here the CDR3 reads CAISESSGNEQFF. CDR3 bases: TGTGCCATCAGTGAGTCGAGCGGGAATGAGCAGTTCTTC.

This chain joins TRBV2 and TRBJ2-5, with 8 bases lining up with TRBD1. Trimming removed 2 bases from V and 3 bases from J; junction bases left unmatched: 2. The CDR3 runs 14 residues. Per germline, CDR1 SNHLY and CDR2 FYNNEI. CDR3 sequence reads: CASSEMTGEETQYF. CDR3 nucleotide sequence: TGTGCCAGCAGTGAAATGACAGGGGAAGAGACCCAGTACTTC. The complete variable domain, with remaining parts taken from reference TRBV2 and TRBJ2-5, reads EPEVTQTPSHQVTQMGQEVILRCVPISNHLYFYWYRQILGQKVEFLVSFYNNEISEKSEIFDDQFSVERPDGSNFTLKIRSTKLEDSAMYFCASSEMTGEETQYFGPGTRLLVL.

This clone occurred once. The CDR3 loop reads CASSLSGENSPLHF. The CDR3 DNA reads TGTGCCAGCAGCTTATCCGGGGAAAATTCACCCCTCCACTTT. The rearrangement links TRBV7-9 to TRBJ1-6; the D is unclear. The V end lost 2 bases, the J end lost 7 bases, and 9 bases lay between the germline ends. There are 14 residues in the CDR3. Germline CDR1 SEHNR, CDR2 FQNEAQ (reference sequence).

The chain couples TRBV15 to TRBJ1-5; TRBD1 agrees at 10 bases. Germline V lookup: CDR1 LNHNV, CDR2 YYDKDF (reference sequence). V lost 7 bases, J lost 5 bases, and 11 bases stayed unmatched. The CDR3 spans 16 residues. The CDR3 DNA sequence: TGTGCCACCAAACCCGGGACAGGGGTTGGAGATCAGCCCCAGCATTTT. This codes for CATKPGTGVGDQPQHF.

The V gene is TRBV15, the J gene TRBJ2-5, with TRBD1 as a possible D gene (6 bases). Germline V gene sequence: CDR1 LNHNV, CDR2 YYDKDF (reference sequence). Trimming stripped 5 bases from V and 5 bases from J, with 15 bases between. The CDR3 length is 14 residues. The CDR3 protein is CATSDPGAGETQYF. CDR3 nucleotides: TGTGCCACCAGCGATCCAGGGGCAGGGGAGACCCAGTACTTC. Full variable domain (outside the CDR3, taken from reference TRBV15 and TRBJ2-5): DAMVIQNPRYQVTQFGKPVTLSCSQTLNHNVMYWYQQKSSQAPKLLFHYYDKDFNNEADTPDNFQSRRPNTSFCFLDIRSPGLGDTAMYLCATSDPGAGETQYFGPGTRLLVL.

The gene calls are TRBV6-6 and TRBJ2-1; TRBD2 matches 11 bases. The CDR3 consists of 15 residues. Germline V CDR1 and CDR2: MNHNY, SVGAGI (reference sequence). V trimming: 5 bases; J trimming: 12 bases; junction bases outside the gene matches: 12. Written as DNA, the CDR3 is TGTGCCAGCAGTCCTACTGGTACTAGCGGGAGTGTGCAGTTCTTC. Amino acid sequence: CASSPTGTSGSVQFF.

This clone was recorded once. This chain joins TRBV20-1 and TRBJ2-7; 7 nucleotides match TRBD2. The CDR3 runs to 14 residues. Germline V gene lookup returns CDR1 DFQATT and CDR2 SNEGSKA (reference sequence). V was clipped by 3 bases and J by 2 bases; unmatched bases: 7. The CDR3 loop reads CSASIPSGAYEQYF. For the CDR3, the DNA is TGCAGTGCTAGTATCCCCAGCGGGGCCTACGAGCAGTACTTC.

This clone has more than one count but fewer than ten. The chain carries TRBV15 and TRBJ2-7; D not certain. Trimming shortened V by 0 bases and J by 7 bases, and 13 bases separated the two germline ends. Per germline, CDR1 LNHNV and CDR2 YYDKDF (reference sequence). The CDR3 extends over 14 amino acids. The CDR3 sequence: CATSRDLGWWEQYF. CDR3 in DNA: TGTGCCACCAGCAGAGATCTCGGGTGGTGGGAGCAGTACTTC.

This chain connects TRBV28 to TRBJ2-3; no clear D gene. Germline V gene sequence: CDR1 MDHEN, CDR2 SYDVKM. Between the trimmed V and J ends, which lost 7 bases and 7 bases, there was a span of 12 bases. The CDR3 consists of 12 residues. The CDR3 protein is CASNLPRNTQYF. CDR3 nucleotides: TGTGCCAGCAACCTCCCCAGAAATACGCAGTATTTT. Using reference TRBV28 and TRBJ2-3 for the parts outside the CDR3, the full variable domain is DVKVTQSSRYLVKRTGEKVFLECVQDMDHENMFWYRQDPGLGLRLIYFSYDVKMKEKGDIPEGYSVSREKKERFSLILESASTNQTSMYLCASNLPRNTQYFGPGTRLTVL.

V is TRBV2 and J is TRBJ1-2, with D uncertain. Trimming took off 4 bases at V and 3 bases at J, with 6 bases between the two ends. This CDR3 has 12 residues. Germline CDR1 is SNHLY and CDR2 is FYNNEI. CDR3 amino acids: CASSVTDYGYTF. As DNA, the CDR3 is TGTGCCAGCAGTGTTACGGACTATGGCTACACCTTC.

J is TRBJ2-4 and V is TRBV4-2, with 9 bases lining up with TRBD1. The V segment lost 3 bases and the J segment 0 bases; nucleotides outside the gene matches: 9. There are 18 residues in the CDR3. Per the germline V gene, CDR1 is LGHNA and CDR2 is YNFKEQ. The CDR3 here is CASSHGTGLSIAKNIQYF. As DNA, the CDR3 is TGTGCCAGCAGCCACGGGACAGGGCTTAGCATAGCCAAAAACATTCAGTACTTC.

The chain has TRBV21-1 and TRBJ2-7; the D call in the table, TRBD1, was not verified against the DNA. TRBV21-1 is a recognized pseudogene. The CDR3 covers 17 residues. CDR3 coding DNA: TGTGCCAGCAGCAAAAATTGGGATCGACAGGGGGGATACGAGCAGTACTTC. It encodes CASSKNWDRQGGYEQYF.

The genes are TRBV18 and TRBJ2-7; the match to TRBD1 covers 9 bases. The germline V gene has CDR1 KGHSH and CDR2 LQKENI. This CDR3 region has 14 residues. V trimming: 4 bases; J trimming: 7 bases; junction bases outside the gene matches: 8. The CDR3 is CASSQRDRDGEQYF. The CDR3 coding sequence is TGTGCCAGCTCACAAAGGGACAGGGATGGGGAGCAGTACTTC. The full variable domain, rest sourced from reference TRBV18 and TRBJ2-7, is NAGVMQNPRHLVRRRGQEARLRCSPMKGHSHVYWYRQLPEEGLKFMVYLQKENIIDESGMPKERFSAEFPKEGPSILRIQQVVRGDSAAYFCASSQRDRDGEQYFGPGTRLTVT.